This passage covers 2 T cell receptor beta chains from one sample sequenced in a study of T cell clones after liver transplantation. This table comes from immunoSEQ multiplex PCR, and its TCRdb copy is limited to in-frame clones, with some not included. The data show 65,000 to 80,000 clones, with 80% seen just once and roughly 0.54% held by the top ten. The source was CD4+ T cells from blood, collected before liver transplant. The receptors were gathered from a human donor who received a liver transplant.

This chain connects TRBV7-8 to TRBJ2-7; D possibly corresponds to TRBD1 (5 bases). This CDR3 comprises 17 residues. V was pared by 0 bases and J by 2 bases, with 17 bases between. In germline, CDR1 is SGHVS, CDR2 FQNEAQ. CDR3 loop: CASSLASTTARAYEQYF. The DNA for the CDR3 is TGTGCCAGCAGCTTAGCTAGTACCACGGCCAGGGCCTACGAGCAGTACTTC.

The chain combines TRBV28 with TRBJ1-2; TRBD1 is a possible D gene (5 bases). CDR1 and CDR2 from the germline V gene are MDHEN and SYDVKM. The CDR3 length is 14 residues. Trimming removed 6 bases from V and 0 bases from J, with 11 bases in between. Here the CDR3 reads CASSTLTANYGYTF. In nucleotides, the CDR3 is TGTGCCAGCAGCACATTGACAGCTAACTATGGCTACACCTTC.